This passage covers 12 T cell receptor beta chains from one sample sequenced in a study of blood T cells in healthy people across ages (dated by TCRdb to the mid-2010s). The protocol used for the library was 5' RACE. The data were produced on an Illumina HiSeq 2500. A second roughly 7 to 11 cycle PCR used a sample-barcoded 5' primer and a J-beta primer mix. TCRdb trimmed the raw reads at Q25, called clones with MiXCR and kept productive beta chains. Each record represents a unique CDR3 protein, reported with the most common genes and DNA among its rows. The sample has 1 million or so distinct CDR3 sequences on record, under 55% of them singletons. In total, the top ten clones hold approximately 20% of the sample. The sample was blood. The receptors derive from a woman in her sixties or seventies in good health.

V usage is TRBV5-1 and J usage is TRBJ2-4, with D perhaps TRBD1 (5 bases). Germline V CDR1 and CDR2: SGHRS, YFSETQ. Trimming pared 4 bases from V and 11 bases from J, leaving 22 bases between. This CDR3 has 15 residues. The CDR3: CASSVTVGGDAVQYF. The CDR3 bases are TGCGCCAGCAGCGTGACAGTAGGCGGAGACGCGGTTCAGTACTTC.

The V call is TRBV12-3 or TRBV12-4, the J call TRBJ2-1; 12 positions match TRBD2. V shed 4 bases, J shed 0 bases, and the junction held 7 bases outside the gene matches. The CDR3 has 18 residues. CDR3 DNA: TGTGCCAGCAGTTCTGAACTAGCGGGAGGCTTCTCCTACAATGAGCAGTTCTTC. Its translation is CASSSELAGGFSYNEQFF.

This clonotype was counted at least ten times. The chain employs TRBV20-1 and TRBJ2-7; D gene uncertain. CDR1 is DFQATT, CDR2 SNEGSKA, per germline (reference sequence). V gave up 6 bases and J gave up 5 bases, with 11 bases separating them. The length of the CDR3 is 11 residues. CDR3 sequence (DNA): TGCAGTGCCCTCCCCAACCACGAGCAGTACTTC. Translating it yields CSALPNHEQYF.

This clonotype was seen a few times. The CDR3 DNA reads TGTGCCAGCAGTTTAGGTCTCGGGGGGCAGAGCACCCTCCACTTT. Protein sequence: CASSLGLGGQSTLHF. The chain employs TRBV27 and TRBJ1-6; TRBD1 is a possible D gene (6 bases). Germline V gene sequence: CDR1 MNHEY, CDR2 SMNVEV (reference sequence). The CDR3 extends over 15 amino acids. V lost 2 bases and J 14 bases, leaving 19 bases between the germline ends.

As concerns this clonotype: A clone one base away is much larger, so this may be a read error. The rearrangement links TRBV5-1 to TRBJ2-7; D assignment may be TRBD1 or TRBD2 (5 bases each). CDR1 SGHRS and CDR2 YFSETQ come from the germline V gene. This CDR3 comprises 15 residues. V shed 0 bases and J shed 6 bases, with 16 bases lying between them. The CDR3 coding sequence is TGCGCCAGCAGCTTGGAAGGGACCCCTGGGGGCGAGCAGTACTTC. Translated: CASSLEGTPGGEQYF. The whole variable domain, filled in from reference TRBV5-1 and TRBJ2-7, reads KAGVTQTPRYLIKTRGQQVTLSCSPISGHRSVSWYQQTPGQGLQFLFEYFSETQRNKGNFPGRFSGRQFSNSRSEMNVSTLELGDSALYLCASSLEGTPGGEQYFGPGTRLTVT.

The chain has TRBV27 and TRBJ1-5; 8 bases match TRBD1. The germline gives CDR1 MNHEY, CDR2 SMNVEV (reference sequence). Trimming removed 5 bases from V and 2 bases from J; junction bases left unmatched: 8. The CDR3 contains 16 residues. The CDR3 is CASSPWTGPGNQPQHF. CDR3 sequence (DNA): TGTGCCAGCAGTCCCTGGACAGGGCCTGGCAATCAGCCCCAGCATTTT.

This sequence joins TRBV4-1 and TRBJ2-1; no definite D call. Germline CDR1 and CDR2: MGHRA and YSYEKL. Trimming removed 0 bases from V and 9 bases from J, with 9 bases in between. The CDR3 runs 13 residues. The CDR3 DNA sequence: TGCGCCAGCAGCCAAGAGGCTAGGATTGAGCAGTTCTTC. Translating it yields CASSQEARIEQFF.

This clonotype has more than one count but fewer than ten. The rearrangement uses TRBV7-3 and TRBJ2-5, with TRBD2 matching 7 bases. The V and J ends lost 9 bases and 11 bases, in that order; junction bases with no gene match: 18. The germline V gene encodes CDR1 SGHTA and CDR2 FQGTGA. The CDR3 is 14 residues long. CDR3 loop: CASKTSAIHNEQYF. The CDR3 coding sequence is TGTGCCAGTAAAACTAGCGCCATTCACAATGAGCAGTACTTC.

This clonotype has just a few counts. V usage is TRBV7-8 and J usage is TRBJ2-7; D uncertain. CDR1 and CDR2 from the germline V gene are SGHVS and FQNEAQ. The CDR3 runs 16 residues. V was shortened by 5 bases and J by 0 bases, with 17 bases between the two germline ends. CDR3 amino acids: CASSEPVSVLSYEQYF. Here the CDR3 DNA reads TGTGCCAGCAGCGAGCCGGTGTCGGTCCTCTCCTACGAGCAGTACTTC.

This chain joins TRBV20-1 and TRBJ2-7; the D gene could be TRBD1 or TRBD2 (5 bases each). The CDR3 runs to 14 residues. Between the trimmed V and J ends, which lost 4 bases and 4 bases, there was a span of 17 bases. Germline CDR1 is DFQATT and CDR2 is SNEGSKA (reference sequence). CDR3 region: CSANRDPTIYEQYF. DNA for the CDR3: TGCAGTGCTAACCGGGACCCTACAATTTACGAGCAGTACTTC.

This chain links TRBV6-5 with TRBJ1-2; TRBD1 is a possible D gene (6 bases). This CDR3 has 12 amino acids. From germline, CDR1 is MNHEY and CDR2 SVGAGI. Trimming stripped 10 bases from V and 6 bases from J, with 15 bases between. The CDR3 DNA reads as TGTGCCACCTCAGGGGATTCGAATGGCTACACCTTC. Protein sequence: CATSGDSNGYTF.

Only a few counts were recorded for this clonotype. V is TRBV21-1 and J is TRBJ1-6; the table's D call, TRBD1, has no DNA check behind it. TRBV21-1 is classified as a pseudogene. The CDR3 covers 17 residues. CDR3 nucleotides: TGTGCCAGCAGCAATAGGAAGGGACAGACAATGGGGTCACCCCTCCACTTT. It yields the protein CASSNRKGQTMGSPLHF.